This T cell receptor beta chain was sequenced in a study of cytomegalovirus exposure and HLA in healthy donors (dated 2017 in TCRdb). In terms of the full investigation: A later analysis indicated that the roughly 130 validation repertoires were generated on the platform also employed for the approximately 700 repertoires of the first cohort. A separate validation cohort of 100 to 150 different subjects was used in addition to the 666-subject first cohort. The study aimed to test whether signatures of past pathogen exposure could be identified by cataloging public T cell receptors. To predict cytomegalovirus infection status, the study brought together high-throughput TCR immunosequencing, statistical association of individual TCRs with disease status, and machine learning. Findings and caveats that apply to the study as a whole: In a later analysis, TCRs clustered in the first cohort were found to also tend to co-occur in the 130 or so validation repertoires, with 90% to 95% of cluster scores above 0. Across donors, most TCR sequences were observed very rarely, whereas some public TCRs were present in many individuals. According to the authors, the approach could potentially be generalized to other disease states and immunological phenotypes. A few of the identified cytomegalovirus-associated TCR beta chains were confirmed in vitro to be specific for cytomegalovirus antigens. The classifier was reported to diagnose cytomegalovirus status with high specificity and sensitivity in both the original and validation cohorts. In the study, around 160 TCR beta chains were listed as associated with cytomegalovirus. All 120 or so repertoires were used to score co-occurrence in the validation cohort in a later analysis, because that analysis had no HLA typing for the cohort.

Library preparation used the immunoSEQ multiplex PCR assay. The study's own analysis went as follows. To diagnose cytomegalovirus status from the catalog of TCR beta chain sequences, a statistical classification framework was built. Here the immuneACCESS table is served through TCRdb, limited to in-frame sequences with V and J called. Missing clones are a known gap in these copies; in checked studies unresolved V genes cover under half, and the rest lacks a known reason. Clone size and the V and J calls come from that table; the DNA yielded D and trimming. This sample gives some 220,000 clones in total; under 95% of them show up just once. The ten largest clones capture approximately 1.1% of the sample. Donors formed part of the validation cohort, which comprised over a hundred subjects and was distinct from the first cohort of several hundred subjects. About this clone itself: Its antigen is currently not known. Qualities for individual bases were not recorded, and no much larger clone is one base off.

From the germline V gene (reference sequence), CDR1 is LNHDA and CDR2 is SQIVND. The junction shows trimming of 9 bases on V and 2 bases on J, plus 11 bases between the germline ends. Taken from cysteine to phenylalanine, the CDR3 has 13 residues. Of the read, only the CDR3 DNA is kept; its 39 bases are in frame from base 1. The receptor's source is a woman between 18 and 29 years old in good health and CMV-seronegative. Recombination linked TRBV19 to TRBJ1-3; the D gene identity is not certain. The source material was PBMCs. The base sequence is TGTGCCAGCGGTGGAGGGCCTGGAAACACCATATATTTT. Its translation is CASGGGPGNTIYF.